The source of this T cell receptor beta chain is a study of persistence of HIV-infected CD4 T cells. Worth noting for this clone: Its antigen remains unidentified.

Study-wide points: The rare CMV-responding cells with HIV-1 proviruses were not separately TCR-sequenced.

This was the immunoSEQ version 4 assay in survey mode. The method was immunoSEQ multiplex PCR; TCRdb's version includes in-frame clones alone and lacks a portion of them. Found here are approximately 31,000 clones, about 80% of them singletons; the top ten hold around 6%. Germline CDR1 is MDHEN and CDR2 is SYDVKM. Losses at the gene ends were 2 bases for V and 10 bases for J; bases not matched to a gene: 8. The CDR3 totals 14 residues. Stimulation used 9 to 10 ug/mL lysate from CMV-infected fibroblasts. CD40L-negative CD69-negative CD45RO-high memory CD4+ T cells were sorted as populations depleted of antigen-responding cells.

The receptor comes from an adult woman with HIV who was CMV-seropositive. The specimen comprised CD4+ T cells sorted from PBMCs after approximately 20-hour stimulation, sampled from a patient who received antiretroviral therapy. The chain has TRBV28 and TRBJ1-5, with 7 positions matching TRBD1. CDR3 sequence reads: CASSLEGARGPQHF. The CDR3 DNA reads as TGTGCCAGCAGTTTAGAGGGGGCACGGGGCCCCCAGCATTTT.